This TCR beta chain was retrieved from a study of identical twins. This clonotype was seen more than once but under ten times. TCRdb re-derived calls from the 5' RACE reads in MiXCR, one entry per CDR3 protein. The sample records some 900,000 distinct CDR3 sequences, roughly an eighth being singletons. Germline V gene lookup returns CDR1 DFQATT and CDR2 SNEGSKA (reference sequence). Trimming took 7 bases from V and 5 from J; bases not matched to a gene: 10. CDR3 length: 13 residues. These data also formed part of another study, on yellow fever vaccine responses in identical twins.

The receptor was derived from a woman aged 18-35 years in good health. The V gene is TRBV20-1, the J gene TRBJ2-7; 8 bases are a match to TRBD1. Sequenced input: PBMCs. The CDR3: CSVTRQTGDEQYV. The CDR3, as DNA: TGCAGTGTGACGCGGCAGACAGGGGACGAGCAGTACGTC.